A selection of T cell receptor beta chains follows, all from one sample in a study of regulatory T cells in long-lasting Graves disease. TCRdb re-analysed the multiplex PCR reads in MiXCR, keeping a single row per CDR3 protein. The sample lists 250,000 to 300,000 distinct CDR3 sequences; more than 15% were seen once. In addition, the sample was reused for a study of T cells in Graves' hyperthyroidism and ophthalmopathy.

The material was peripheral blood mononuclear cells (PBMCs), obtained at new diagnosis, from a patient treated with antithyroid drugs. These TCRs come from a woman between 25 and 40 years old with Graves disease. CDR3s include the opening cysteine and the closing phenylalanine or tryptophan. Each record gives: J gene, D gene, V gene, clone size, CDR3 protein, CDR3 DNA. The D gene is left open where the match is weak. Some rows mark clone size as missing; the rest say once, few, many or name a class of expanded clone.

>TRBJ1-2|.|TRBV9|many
CASSALGGFYGYTF
TGTGCCAGCAGCGCTCTCGGGGGCTTCTATGGCTACACCTTC
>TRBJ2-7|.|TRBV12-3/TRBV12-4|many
CASSPARPLSVYEQYF
TGTGCCAGCAGTCCAGCCCGACCCCTAAGCGTTTACGAGCAGTACTTC
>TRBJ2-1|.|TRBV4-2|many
CASSPFDQASSYNEQFF
TGTGCCAGCAGCCCCTTCGACCAGGCGAGCTCCTACAATGAGCAGTTCTTC
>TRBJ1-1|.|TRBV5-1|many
CASSLDRGSLTEAFF
TGCGCCAGCAGCTTGGATCGGGGGAGTTTAACTGAAGCTTTCTTT
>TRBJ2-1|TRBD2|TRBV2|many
CASRTTSGFYNEQFF
TGTGCCAGCAGAACAACTAGCGGGTTTTACAATGAGCAGTTCTTC
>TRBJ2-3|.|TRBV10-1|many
CASSDAGTDTQYF
TGCGCCAGCAGTGATGCTGGCACAGATACGCAGTATTTT
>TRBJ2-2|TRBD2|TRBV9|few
CASSPTTGGLPGELFF
TGTGCCAGCAGCCCTACGACGGGGGGTCTCCCCGGGGAGCTGTTTTTT
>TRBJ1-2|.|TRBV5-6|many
CASITGEGLGKRAYGYTF
TGTGCCAGCATCACCGGTGAGGGGCTTGGAAAACGGGCCTATGGCTACACCTTC
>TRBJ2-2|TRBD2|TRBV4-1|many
CASSQGRLAGSTGELFF
TGCGCCAGCAGCCAAGGGCGGCTAGCGGGGTCCACCGGGGAGCTGTTTTTT
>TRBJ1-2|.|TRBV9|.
CASSLAEGGNGYTF
TGTGCCAGCAGCTTAGCCGAAGGAGGGAATGGCTACACCTTC
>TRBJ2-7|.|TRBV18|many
CASSPPNSYEQYF
TGTGCCAGCTCACCACCCAACAGCTACGAGCAGTACTTC
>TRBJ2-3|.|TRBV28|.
CASSSQGGSTDTQYF
TGTGCCAGCAGTTCACAGGGGGGGAGCACAGATACGCAGTATTTT
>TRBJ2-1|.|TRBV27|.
CASGGLGWSYNEQFF
TGTGCCAGCGGGGGGCTCGGGTGGTCCTACAATGAGCAGTTCTTC
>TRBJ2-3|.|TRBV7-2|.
CASSKGRGADTQYF
TGTGCCAGCAGCAAGGGCAGGGGGGCAGATACGCAGTATTTT
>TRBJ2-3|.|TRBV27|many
CASSYNGNTDTQYF
TGTGCCAGCAGTTATAACGGGAACACAGATACGCAGTATTTT
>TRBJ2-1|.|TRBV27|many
CASSLRQVYNEQFF
TGTGCCAGCAGCTTACGACAGGTTTACAATGAGCAGTTCTTC